This T cell receptor (beta chain) came from a study of T cells in Graves' hyperthyroidism and ophthalmopathy. Regarding this clonotype: Its antigen remains unknown.

Study findings and constraints: Most thyroid clonotypes expanded above 0.001 appeared in blood too.

Uncontrolled infection, other autoimmune disease, pregnancy and lactation each barred patients from inclusion. Regions amplified from RNA transcripts were the TCR beta CDR3 regions. First-round RT-PCR targeting the TCR CDR3 was performed with the HTBI primer set. Each CDR3 protein gets one entry after TCRdb re-called the multiplex PCR reads with MiXCR. In the table there are under 550,000 distinct CDR3 sequences, nearly 20% of which are singletons. Sequencing was carried out using blood. The source is a man aged 40-55 years with Graves' ophthalmopathy.

The CDR3 spells CATRTDSYNSPLHF. The CDR3 DNA is TGTGCCACTCGGACAGACTCCTATAATTCACCCCTCCACTTT. This sequence joins TRBV7-2 and TRBJ1-6, with TRBD1 as a possible D gene (6 bases). The CDR3 sequence is 14 residues long. CDR1 is SGHTA and CDR2 is FQGNSA in the germline V gene. V shed 10 bases and J shed 0 bases, with 10 bases lying between them.